The 25 T cell receptor beta chains listed next were all sequenced from one sample in a study of cytomegalovirus exposure and HLA in healthy donors. Researchers ran the PCR with 60 Vbeta and 13 Jbeta primers. Repertoires were generated with immunoSEQ multiplex PCR, while TCRdb's copy carries only in-frame clones and drops some. The data contain some 170,000 clones, roughly 82% of them singletons. Sequencing was done on a sample of PBMCs. Every receptor here comes from a woman between 45 and 60 years old in good health and CMV-seropositive.

This clone has a handful of counts. This sequence joins TRBV7-9 and TRBJ1-1; D call uncertain. CDR1 and CDR2 (germline): SEHNR, FQNEAQ (reference sequence). The ends were cut back, 5 bases at V and 1 base at J, with 2 bases in the middle. The CDR3 extends over 11 amino acids. For the CDR3, the DNA is TGTGCCAGCAGCCGGAACACTGAAGCTTTCTTT. Its protein product is CASSRNTEAFF.

The J gene is TRBJ1-1, the V gene TRBV7-6; TRBD1 is a possible D gene (6 bases). Germline assignment: CDR1 SGHVS and CDR2 FNYEAQ. CDR3 size: 16 residues. Trimming shortened V by 1 base and J by 5 bases, and 17 bases separated the two germline ends. The CDR3 DNA sequence: TGTGCCAGCAGCTTAGGGAGGTACAGGGATCGGACTGAAGCTTTCTTT. Translation gives CASSLGRYRDRTEAFF.

The chain combines TRBV6-5 with TRBJ2-7, with D maybe TRBD2 (6 bases). Trimming took off 8 bases at V and 0 bases at J, with 8 bases between the two ends. This CDR3 has 12 amino acids. Per the germline V gene, CDR1 is MNHEY and CDR2 is SVGAGI. This CDR3 is CASRENSYEQYF. The CDR3, as DNA: TGTGCCAGCCGGGAGAACTCCTACGAGCAGTACTTC.

This clone was seen a few times. The rearrangement uses TRBV4-1 and TRBJ2-5, with 12 bases lining up with TRBD2. The J call is doubtful: the DNA matches TRBJ2-7 better. CDR3 length: 14 residues. Per the germline V gene, CDR1 is MGHRA and CDR2 is YSYEKL. DNA of the CDR3: TGCGCCAGCAGCTGGACTAGCGGGGCGTACGAGCAGTACTTC. This gives the protein CASSWTSGAYEQYF.

This rearrangement joins TRBV7-9 to TRBJ2-7; TRBD2 matches 11 bases. The CDR3 consists of 15 residues. Germline-derived CDR1 and CDR2 are SEHNR and FQNEAQ (reference sequence). Germline trimming cut 5 bases from V and 2 bases from J; bases unmatched to any gene: 5. The CDR3 loop reads CASSQGTSGTYEQYF. The CDR3 nucleotides read TGTGCCAGCAGCCAAGGGACTAGCGGTACCTACGAGCAGTACTTC.

The chain couples TRBV7-2 to TRBJ1-5, with a tentative D call TRBD1 (5 bases). The germline V gene has CDR1 SGHTA and CDR2 FQGNSA. This CDR3 has 16 amino acids. V shed 3 bases and J shed 0 bases, with 12 bases lying between them. CDR3 in DNA: TGTGCCAGCAGCTTGGGGGGACGTGATAGCAATCAGCCCCAGCATTTT. It translates to CASSLGGRDSNQPQHF.

The gene calls are TRBV6-1 and TRBJ2-5; 9 bases line up with TRBD1. Per the germline V gene, CDR1 is MNHNS and CDR2 is SASEGT. The CDR3 has 17 amino acids. After removal of 3 bases from V and 4 bases from J, the junction contained 12 bases not matched to a gene. CDR3 amino acids: CASSDHGVGTGRETQYF. The CDR3 nucleotides read TGTGCCAGCAGTGACCATGGTGTGGGGACAGGGAGAGAGACCCAGTACTTC.

The chain has TRBV6-5 and TRBJ2-3, with TRBD2 matching 12 bases. V was pared by 7 bases and J by 4 bases, with 6 bases of the junction left unmatched. This CDR3 is 15 amino acids long. CDR1 is MNHEY and CDR2 is SVGAGI in the germline V gene. The CDR3 region has the DNA TGTGCCAGCACCCTACTAGCGGGGGGCTCAGATACGCAGTATTTT. Protein product: CASTLLAGGSDTQYF.

This clone was recorded a few times. The chain recombines TRBV7-9 with TRBJ2-1; 13 bases agree with TRBD2. Germline-derived CDR1 and CDR2 are SEHNR and FQNEAQ (reference sequence). CDR3 length: 18 residues. V shed 1 base and J 6 bases; nucleotides not matched to a gene: 9. The CDR3 is CASSLGQTSGGASNEQFF. The CDR3 DNA follows: TGTGCCAGCAGCTTAGGGCAAACTAGCGGGGGGGCGTCCAATGAGCAGTTCTTC.

This clone was seen a few times. The gene calls are TRBV27 and TRBJ2-7; the match to TRBD1 covers 10 bases. The CDR3 length is 13 residues. Unmatched junction bases numbered 4, after V lost 5 bases and J lost 6 bases. Germline lookup yields CDR1 MNHEY and CDR2 SMNVEV (reference sequence). The CDR3 DNA reads TGTGCCAGCAGTCCCGGACAGGGGGGCGAGCAGTACTTC. This encodes CASSPGQGGEQYF.

This chain connects TRBV10-2 to TRBJ1-6; 8 bases match TRBD1. In germline, CDR1 is WSHSY, CDR2 SAAADI. The CDR3 runs 14 residues. The junction had 5 bases not matched to a gene; V was cut back by 5 bases and J by 8 bases. As DNA, the CDR3 is TGCGCCAGCAGTACCGGGACAGGCGATTCACCCCTCCACTTT. Translated, it gives CASSTGTGDSPLHF.

The chain is built from TRBV2 and TRBJ2-7, with D tentatively TRBD1 (7 bases). CDR1 SNHLY and CDR2 FYNNEI come from the germline V gene. The CDR3 has 14 residues. Trimming left V 5 bases short and J 5 bases short, with 16 bases between. In nucleotides, the CDR3 is TGTGCCAGCAGTTTGACAGGGACTGGCCACGAGCAGTACTTC. Translated, it gives CASSLTGTGHEQYF.

This clone was observed a few times. This chain joins TRBV6-4 and TRBJ2-3; 7 bases fit TRBD1. Per the germline V gene, CDR1 is MRHNA and CDR2 is SNTAGT. The junction had 11 bases not matched to a gene; V was cut back by 5 bases and J by 6 bases. This CDR3 spans 15 amino acids. CDR3 in amino acids: CASSPGRQGWDTQYF. The CDR3 nucleotides read TGTGCCAGCAGTCCCGGCCGACAGGGATGGGATACGCAGTATTTT.

This chain links TRBV5-4 with TRBJ1-2; TRBD1 matches 7 bases. The CDR3 is 14 amino acids. The V segment lost 2 bases and the J segment 3 bases; nucleotides outside the gene matches: 4. CDR1 is SGHNT and CDR2 is YYREEE in the germline V gene (reference sequence). This CDR3 reads CASSLGQAYYGYTF. Written as DNA, the CDR3 is TGTGCCAGCAGCTTAGGACAGGCTTACTATGGCTACACCTTC. Full variable domain (missing parts from reference TRBV5-4 and TRBJ1-2): ETGVTQSPTHLIKTRGQQVTLRCSSQSGHNTVSWYQQALGQGPQFIFQYYREEENGRGNFPPRFSGLQFPNYSSELNVNALELDDSALYLCASSLGQAYYGYTFGSGTRLTVV.

The chain is built from TRBV4-2 and TRBJ1-6, with D unresolved. There are 13 residues in the CDR3. The germline V and J ends were trimmed by 2 bases and 8 bases, with 7 bases remaining between them. Germline V gene lookup returns CDR1 LGHNA and CDR2 YNFKEQ. The CDR3, as DNA: TGTGCCAGCAGCCAAACTTCTGATTCACCCCTCCACTTT. Its translation is CASSQTSDSPLHF.

The rearrangement joins TRBV5-5 to TRBJ1-4; possible D gene TRBD1, 5 bases. The CDR3 length is 15 residues. The germline V gene has CDR1 SGHKS and CDR2 YYEKEE (reference sequence). Deletions cut 4 bases from V and 0 bases from J, with 10 bases between. CDR3 nucleotides: TGTGCCAGCAGCAGACAGCACACAACTAATGAAAAACTGTTTTTT. Translating gives CASSRQHTTNEKLFF.

This clone has only a few counts. The genes are TRBV21-1 and TRBJ1-6. TRBV21-1 has pseudogene status. This CDR3 spans 16 amino acids. The CDR3 protein is CASSKVRSSYNSPLHF. As DNA, the CDR3 is TGTGCCAGCAGCAAAGTTCGGAGCTCCTATAATTCACCCCTCCACTTT.

The chain combines TRBV19 with TRBJ1-2; D may be TRBD1 (5 bases). The germline V gene has CDR1 LNHDA and CDR2 SQIVND (reference sequence). Trimming removed 9 bases from V and 5 bases from J, with 10 bases in between. There are 11 residues in the CDR3. CDR3 in DNA: TGTGCCAGCTCAGGGATTTATGGCTACACCTTC. Protein: CASSGIYGYTF. The entire variable domain, with the rest obtained from reference TRBV19 and TRBJ1-2, is as follows: DGGITQSPKYLFRKEGQNVTLSCEQNLNHDAMYWYRQDPGQGLRLIYYSQIVNDFQKGDIAEGYSVSREKKESFPLTVTSAQKNPTAFYLCASSGIYGYTFGSGTRLTVV.

This chain connects TRBV11-2 to TRBJ2-5, with D possibly TRBD1 on 6 matching bases. Germline V gene lookup returns CDR1 SGHAT and CDR2 FQNNGV. V lost 3 bases and J 7 bases, leaving 6 bases between the germline ends. The CDR3 has 11 residues. CDR3 sequence: CASSFRGTQYF. CDR3 sequence (DNA): TGTGCCAGCAGCTTCAGGGGGACCCAGTACTTC.

This clone was counted only a few times. The CDR3 sequence: CASSLSGGGSSGELFF. Here the CDR3 DNA reads TGTGCCAGCAGTTTATCCGGGGGGGGGAGTTCCGGGGAGCTGTTTTTT. This chain joins TRBV27 and TRBJ2-2; TRBD2 aligns across 8 bases. The germline V gene encodes CDR1 MNHEY and CDR2 SMNVEV (reference sequence). After removal of 0 bases from V and 6 bases from J, the junction contained 6 bases not matched to a gene. CDR3 length: 16 amino acids.

The chain is built from TRBV2 and TRBJ2-1, with D perhaps TRBD1 (6 bases). The germline CDR1 and CDR2 sequences are SNHLY and FYNNEI. V was trimmed by 6 bases and J by 4 bases, leaving 16 bases between them. This CDR3 has 15 amino acids. CDR3 protein: CASSSGTSPYNEQFF. In DNA form, the CDR3 reads TGTGCCAGCAGCTCTGGGACAAGCCCTTACAATGAGCAGTTCTTC.

The gene calls are TRBV6-5 and TRBJ1-5; maybe TRBD1 (5 bases). Trimming pared 9 bases from V and 6 bases from J, leaving 18 bases between. In germline, CDR1 is MNHEY, CDR2 SVGAGI. The CDR3 length is 14 residues. The chain's CDR3 is CASGRGVQGQPQHF. In nucleotides, the CDR3 is TGTGCCAGTGGGAGGGGAGTTCAGGGTCAGCCCCAGCATTTT.

The rearrangement links TRBV7-8 to TRBJ2-1, with 7 nucleotides matching TRBD2. The V gene's germline CDR1 is SGHVS and CDR2 FQNEAQ. V shed 10 bases and J 6 bases; nucleotides not matched to a gene: 18. This CDR3 contains 16 residues. CDR3 in amino acids: CATSRWGSGLINEQFF. The CDR3 coding sequence is TGTGCCACCTCCCGTTGGGGTAGCGGGCTTATCAATGAGCAGTTCTTC.

CDR3 region: CASSLLSAEGTDTQYF. The CDR3 region has the DNA TGTGCCAGCAGTTTACTTTCGGCGGAGGGCACAGATACGCAGTATTTT. The chain employs TRBV27 and TRBJ2-3; D may be TRBD2 (5 bases). This CDR3 spans 16 amino acids. Germline CDR1 and CDR2: MNHEY and SMNVEV (reference sequence). Trimming stripped 2 bases from V and 1 base from J, with 13 bases between.

V and J are TRBV5-1 and TRBJ2-7, with 7 bases aligning to TRBD1. V shed 7 bases, J shed 3 bases, and the junction held 16 bases outside the gene matches. Per germline, CDR1 SGHRS and CDR2 YFSETQ. The CDR3 sequence is 16 residues long. The CDR3 nucleotides read TGCGCCAGCCTACTTAGCACCGGGACAGAGGTCTACGAGCAGTACTTC. Translating it yields CASLLSTGTEVYEQYF.